This entry features one TCR beta chain sequence. The record originates from a study of T cell responses to AZD1222 COVID-19 vaccine. The repertoire was sequenced with immunoSEQ multiplex PCR; TCRdb's copy has only in-frame clones and lacks some. The table has around 110,000 clones, 90% seen once. V lost 5 bases and J lost 4, with 14 bases in between. CDR3 length: 14 amino acids. CDR1 and CDR2 (germline): SGHTA, FQGTGA. This TCR was recovered from an adult who received the AZD1222 COVID-19 vaccine. Specimen: peripheral blood, collected 28 days after the second AZD1222 dose. This chain connects TRBV7-3 to TRBJ1-1; D is perhaps TRBD1 (6 bases). CDR3 DNA: TGTGCCAGCAGCCCCGGGACAACTCTCACTGAAGCTTTCTTT. Translation: CASSPGTTLTEAFF.